This TCR beta chain was recorded in a study of T cells in Graves' hyperthyroidism and ophthalmopathy. Trimming took off 9 bases at V and 14 bases at J, with 8 bases between the two ends. CDR3 length: 9 residues. There were TCR beta CDR3 regions amplified from RNA transcripts. HTBI primers were the set used in a first-round RT-PCR of the TCR CDR3. MiXCR, applied by TCRdb to the multiplex PCR reads, yields one record per CDR3 protein. Of around 350,000 distinct CDR3 sequences detected, approximately 19% appear once; the ten largest clones hold 3% to 4.5%. The study, taken as a whole, reports: The model forecast ophthalmopathy, anticipating it by a median about 6.5 months before onset.

For this clonotype: Its antigen is unidentified.

Sample: blood. The rearrangement joins TRBV12-3 or TRBV12-4 to TRBJ1-6; D is unclear. This receptor was taken from a woman younger than 35 with Graves' hyperthyroidism. CDR3 loop: CARGVALHF. CDR3 coding DNA: TGTGCCAGAGGAGTGGCCCTCCACTTT.